Below are 12 T cell receptor beta chains sequenced from a single sample in a study of brain T cells in children with intractable seizures. The data were produced by immunoSEQ multiplex PCR, yet TCRdb's version contains in-frame clones alone and is incomplete. The sample carries about 80,000 clones, 91% recorded once. Sequenced material: peripheral blood, taken at surgery. The receptors were sampled from a girl aged 2 to 10 with Rasmussen encephalitis and intractable seizures.

This chain links TRBV28 with TRBJ2-1, with TRBD2 matching 11 bases. The length of the CDR3 is 21 residues. Germline V CDR1 and CDR2: MDHEN, SYDVKM. Trimming cost V 5 bases and J 2 bases; bases outside gene matches: 20. This CDR3 is CASSPKNPGTSGKLTYNEQFF. In nucleotides, the CDR3 is TGTGCCAGCAGTCCCAAGAATCCAGGGACTAGCGGAAAACTAACCTACAATGAGCAGTTCTTC.

The V and J genes are TRBV7-8 and TRBJ1-5; D is perhaps TRBD1 (5 bases). This CDR3 has 15 amino acids. V was clipped by 1 base and J by 5 bases, with 12 bases between them. Per the germline V gene, CDR1 is SGHVS and CDR2 is FQNEAQ. For the CDR3, the DNA is TGTGCCAGCAGCTTAGGGGGTTGGGGCGATCAGCCCCAGCATTTT. It specifies CASSLGGWGDQPQHF.

This chain links TRBV27 with TRBJ1-5; tentative D call: TRBD1 (5 bases). V was pared by 5 bases and J by 4 bases, with 15 bases between. The CDR3 consists of 15 residues. In germline, CDR1 is MNHEY, CDR2 SMNVEV (reference sequence). The CDR3 nucleotides are TGTGCCAGCAGTCTACGTGGGGCCGGGAATCAGCCCCAGCATTTT. Its protein product is CASSLRGAGNQPQHF.

The chain employs TRBV6-2 or TRBV6-3 and TRBJ2-7, with D maybe TRBD1 (5 bases). This CDR3 has 14 residues. From germline, CDR1 is MNHEY and CDR2 SVGEGT. Trimming left V 0 bases short and J 2 bases short, with 8 bases between. CDR3 sequence: CASSYSWGPYEQYF. The CDR3, as DNA: TGTGCCAGCAGTTACTCTTGGGGCCCCTACGAGCAGTACTTC.

The J gene is TRBJ2-1, the V gene TRBV18, with 14 bases that match TRBD2. The CDR3 runs to 18 residues. Trimming cost V 3 bases and J 4 bases; bases outside gene matches: 8. Germline CDR1 KGHSH, CDR2 LQKENI. The CDR3: CASSPVEGLAGVYNEQFF. DNA for the CDR3: TGTGCCAGCTCACCGGTGGAGGGACTAGCGGGAGTTTACAATGAGCAGTTCTTC. The complete variable domain, with remaining parts taken from reference TRBV18 and TRBJ2-1, reads NAGVMQNPRHLVRRRGQEARLRCSPMKGHSHVYWYRQLPEEGLKFMVYLQKENIIDESGMPKERFSAEFPKEGPSILRIQQVVRGDSAAYFCASSPVEGLAGVYNEQFFGPGTRLTVL.

This chain uses TRBV27 with TRBJ1-3; D is unclear. Trimming pared 6 bases from V and 2 bases from J, leaving 8 bases between. Germline CDR1 reads MNHEY; CDR2 reads SMNVEV (reference sequence). The CDR3 length is 13 residues. CDR3 sequence: CASRPGAGNTIYF. For the CDR3, the DNA is TGTGCCAGCAGACCGGGTGCTGGAAACACCATATATTTT.

This chain joins TRBV27 and TRBJ1-2, with D unclear. The germline V gene encodes CDR1 MNHEY and CDR2 SMNVEV (reference sequence). V dropped 3 bases and J dropped 0 bases, with 11 bases sitting between them. The CDR3 totals 15 residues. The CDR3 spells CASSLSRVANYGYTF. In DNA, the CDR3 is TGTGCCAGCAGTTTGTCGCGGGTAGCTAACTATGGCTACACCTTC.

This clone was detected only once. The V gene is TRBV6-1, the J gene TRBJ2-7, with 9 bases that match TRBD1. Germline trimming cut 1 base from V and 3 bases from J; bases unmatched to any gene: 7. Germline V gene data show CDR1 as MNHNS and CDR2 as SASEGT. The CDR3 totals 16 residues. This CDR3 reads CASSEGRGTGSYEQYF. CDR3 in DNA: TGTGCCAGCAGTGAAGGGCGTGGGACAGGGAGCTACGAGCAGTACTTC.

J is TRBJ1-5 and V is TRBV12-3 or TRBV12-4, with no clear D. CDR3 size: 12 residues. The V end lost 1 base, the J end lost 9 bases, and 7 bases lay between the germline ends. CDR3 DNA sequence: TGTGCCAGCAGTTTAGTAGGCCGGCCCCAGCATTTT. This translates into CASSLVGRPQHF.

The rearrangement links TRBV21-1 to TRBJ1-2. TRBV21-1 represents a pseudogene. The CDR3 contains 14 residues. The CDR3 region is CASTPDVKGRGYTF. CDR3 DNA sequence: TGTGCCAGCACCCCGGATGTCAAAGGACGTGGCTACACCTTC.

The J gene is TRBJ2-1, the V gene TRBV11-3; D is uncertain. The CDR3 is 13 residues long. V was shortened by 3 bases and J by 4 bases, with 7 bases between the two germline ends. Germline-derived CDR1 and CDR2 are SGHNT and YENEEA. CDR3 coding DNA: TGTGCCAGCAGCTTCGGACGGTACAATGAGCAGTTCTTC. Its translation: CASSFGRYNEQFF. The whole variable domain, filled in from reference TRBV11-3 and TRBJ2-1, reads EAGVVQSPRYKIIEKKQPVAFWCNPISGHNTLYWYLQNLGQGPELLIRYENEEAVDDSQLPKDRFSAERLKGVDSTLKIQPAELGDSAVYLCASSFGRYNEQFFGPGTRLTVL.

The sample holds one count of this clone. The chain joins TRBV18 to TRBJ2-4, with a possible D match to TRBD1 (7 bases). CDR1 and CDR2 from the germline V gene are KGHSH and LQKENI. The CDR3 is made up of 14 amino acids. Trimming left V 2 bases short and J 9 bases short, with 14 bases between. CDR3 protein: CASSPSAGGGIQYF. CDR3 coding DNA: TGTGCCAGCTCACCATCGGCAGGGGGAGGCATTCAGTACTTC.